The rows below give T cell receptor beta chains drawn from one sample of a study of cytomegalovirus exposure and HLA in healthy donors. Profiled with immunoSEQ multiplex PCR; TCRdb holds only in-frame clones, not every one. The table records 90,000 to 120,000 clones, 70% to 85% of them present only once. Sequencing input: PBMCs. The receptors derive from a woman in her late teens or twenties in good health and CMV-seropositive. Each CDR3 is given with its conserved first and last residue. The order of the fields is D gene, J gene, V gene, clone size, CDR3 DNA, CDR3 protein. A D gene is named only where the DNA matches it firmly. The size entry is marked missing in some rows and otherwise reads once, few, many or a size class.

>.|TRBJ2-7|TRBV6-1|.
TGTGCCAGCAGTGAACATCAGGGAAACTCCTACGAGCAGTACTTC
CASSEHQGNSYEQYF
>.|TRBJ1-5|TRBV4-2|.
TGTGCCAGCAGCCAAGAAACAGTAGATCAGCCCCAGCATTTT
CASSQETVDQPQHF
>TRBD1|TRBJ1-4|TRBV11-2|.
TGTGCCAGCAGCTCGGGACAGGGTGGGGAAAAACTGTTTTTT
CASSSGQGGEKLFF
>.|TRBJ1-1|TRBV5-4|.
TGTGCCAGCACCCCCGGCCAGGGGATGAACACTGAAGCTTTCTTT
CASTPGQGMNTEAFF
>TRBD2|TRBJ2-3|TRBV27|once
TGTGCCAGCAGTAAATGGACTAGTCTTTCTAGCACAGATACGCAGTATTTT
CASSKWTSLSSTDTQYF
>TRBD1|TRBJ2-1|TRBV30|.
TGTGCCTGGAGCTTGGGACAGGGAGGGAGCAATGAGCAGTTCTTC
CAWSLGQGGSNEQFF
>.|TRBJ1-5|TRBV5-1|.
TGCGCCAGCAGCTTGGCCCCCGTAGGTGGGGGCGGGTATAGCAATCAGCCCCAGCATTTT
CASSLAPVGGGGYSNQPQHF
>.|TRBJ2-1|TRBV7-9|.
TGTGCCAGCAGCTTAGACGGACAGTCGCGCAATGAGCAGTTCTTC
CASSLDGQSRNEQFF
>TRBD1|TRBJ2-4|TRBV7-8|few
TGTGCCAGCAGCCCCACCCCGTTGACAGGGGGACTAGCCAAAAACATTCAGTACTTC
CASSPTPLTGGLAKNIQYF
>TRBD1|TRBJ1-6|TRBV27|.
TGTGCCAGCAGTTTATTGGACAGGACCGATTCACCCCTCCACTTT
CASSLLDRTDSPLHF
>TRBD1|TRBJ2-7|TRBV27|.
TGTGCCAGCAGGCGGAGCGTCACAGGGGCCAGCTCCTACGAGCAGTACTTC
CASRRSVTGASSYEQYF
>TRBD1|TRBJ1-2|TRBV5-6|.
TGTGCCAGCAGCGACGAGACAGGGGGCGCAGCCGGCTACACCTTC
CASSDETGGAAGYTF
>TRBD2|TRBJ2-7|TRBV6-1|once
TGTGCCAGCAGTTGGACCCAGCGGGAGTCCTACGAGCAGTACTTC
CASSWTQRESYEQYF
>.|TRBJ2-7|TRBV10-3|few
TGTGCCATCAGTGAGCCCGCTACCAACTACGAGCAGTACTTC
CAISEPATNYEQYF